This T cell receptor (beta chain) is from a study of blood T cell repertoires in COVID-19. Study information: PBMCs, B-cell-depleted T cells, or T cells were the source of the cDNA or gDNA that made up the material.

Original handling: Amplifying reference gene primers gave estimates of nucleated cell counts. Profiling relied on immunoSEQ multiplex PCR, and the TCRdb table lists in-frame clones only, not all of them. V and J calls and clone size are given by that table; D and trimming were obtained from the DNA. Here the sample spans around 130,000 clones, 84% being singletons. CDR3 length: 14 residues. V lost 5 bases and J 2 bases, leaving 13 bases between the germline ends. Per germline, CDR1 SGHRS and CDR2 YFSETQ. The TCR comes from a man aged 55 to 70 with acute or convalescent COVID-19. The chain carries TRBV5-1 and TRBJ1-2; D not certain. Material: peripheral blood. The CDR3 here is CASSPLGPNYGYTF. In DNA form, the CDR3 reads TGCGCCAGCAGTCCACTGGGCCCGAACTATGGCTACACCTTC. The variable domain in full, completed from reference TRBV5-1 and TRBJ1-2, reads KAGVTQTPRYLIKTRGQQVTLSCSPISGHRSVSWYQQTPGQGLQFLFEYFSETQRNKGNFPGRFSGRQFSNSRSEMNVSTLELGDSALYLCASSPLGPNYGYTFGSGTRLTVV.